The present T cell receptor (beta chain) was sequenced within a study of T cell responses to AZD1222 COVID-19 vaccine. Assay: immunoSEQ multiplex PCR; the TCRdb copy retains only in-frame clones and omits some. The table lists 150,000 to 160,000 clones, about 87% of them singletons. Study results and caveats: Baseline seropositives among AZD1222 recipients totaled only five or six. Sampling captured repertoires only after the peak T cell response.

V shed 0 bases, J shed 5 bases, and the junction held 5 bases outside the gene matches. Germline values: CDR1 LNHDA, CDR2 SQIVND (reference sequence). This CDR3 contains 16 residues. As concerns this clone: As yet, its antigen is unknown.

V usage is TRBV19 and J usage is TRBJ2-1; 9 bases are a match to TRBD2. Sequenced material: peripheral blood, taken on day 0 of AZD1222 vaccination. The source is an adult in good health. As DNA, the CDR3 is TGTGCCAGTAGTATAGATGGCGGGGGGGCCCACAATGAGCAGTTCTTC. It encodes CASSIDGGGAHNEQFF.